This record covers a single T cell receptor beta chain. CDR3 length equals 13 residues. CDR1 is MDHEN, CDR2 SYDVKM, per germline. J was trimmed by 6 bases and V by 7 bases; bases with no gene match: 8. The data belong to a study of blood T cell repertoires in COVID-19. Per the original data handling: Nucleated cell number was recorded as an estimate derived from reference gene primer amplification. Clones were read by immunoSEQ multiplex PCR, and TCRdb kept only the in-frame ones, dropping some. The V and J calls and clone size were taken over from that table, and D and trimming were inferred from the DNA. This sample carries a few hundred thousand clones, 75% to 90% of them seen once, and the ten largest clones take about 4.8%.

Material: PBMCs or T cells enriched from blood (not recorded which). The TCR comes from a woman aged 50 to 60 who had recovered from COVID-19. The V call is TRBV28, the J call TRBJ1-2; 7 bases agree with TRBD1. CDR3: CASTDRAPDGYTF. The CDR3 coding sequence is TGTGCCAGCACCGACAGGGCGCCAGATGGCTACACCTTC.